This entry concerns a single T cell receptor beta chain. TCRdb passed the RT-PCR reads through MiXCR, listing each CDR3 protein once. The data show hundreds of thousands of distinct CDR3 sequences, about 14% seen once. CDR3 length: 13 residues. Trimming shortened V by 4 bases and J by 0 bases, and 5 bases separated the two germline ends. The germline V gene has CDR1 MNHEY and CDR2 SVGEGT. This receptor was taken from a female donor in good health, serving as a healthy control. Material: memory CD4+ T cells from blood. The chain has TRBV6-2 or TRBV6-3 and TRBJ2-3; D is undetermined. CDR3 nucleotide sequence: TGTGCCAGCAGTTGGTGGAGCACAGATACGCAGTATTTT. Translation: CASSWWSTDTQYF.